This T cell receptor beta chain was identified in a study of T cell changes during pregnancy in multiple sclerosis. The data were produced by immunoSEQ multiplex PCR, yet TCRdb's version contains in-frame clones alone and is incomplete. Among 25,000 to 35,000 clones, approximately 92% were seen once, and the ten largest hold 5% to 6%. Points on this clone: Other nucleotide sequences from this sample produce the same CDR3.

The junction had 0 bases not matched to a gene; V was cut back by 1 base and J by 3 bases. Germline values: CDR1 LNHDA, CDR2 SQIVND (reference sequence). This CDR3 spans 13 amino acids. This sequence was found in a female donor with multiple sclerosis, enrolled in a pregnancy study. Sequenced material: CD8+ T cells from peripheral blood mononuclear cells, taken before pregnancy. The genes are TRBV19 and TRBJ2-7, with TRBD2 identical over 7 bases. Here the CDR3 reads CASSIGTSYEQYF. The CDR3 DNA reads as TGTGCCAGTAGTATAGGGACTAGCTACGAGCAGTACTTC.